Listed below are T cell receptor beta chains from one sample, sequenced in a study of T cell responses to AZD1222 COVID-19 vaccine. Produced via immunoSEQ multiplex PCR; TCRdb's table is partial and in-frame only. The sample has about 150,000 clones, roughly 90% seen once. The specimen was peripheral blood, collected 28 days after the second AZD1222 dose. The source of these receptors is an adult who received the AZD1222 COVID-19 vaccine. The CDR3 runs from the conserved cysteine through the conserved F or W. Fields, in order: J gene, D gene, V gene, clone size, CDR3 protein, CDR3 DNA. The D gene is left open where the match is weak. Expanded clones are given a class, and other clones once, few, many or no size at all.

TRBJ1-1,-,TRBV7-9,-,CASSHPGGTEAFF,TGTGCCAGCAGCCATCCAGGAGGGACTGAAGCTTTCTTT
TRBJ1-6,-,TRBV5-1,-,CASSTTGRESSPLHF,TGCGCCAGCAGCACGACAGGCCGCGAGAGTTCACCCCTCCACTTT
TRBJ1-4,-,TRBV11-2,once,CASSPTPTNEKLFF,TGTGCCAGCAGCCCCACACCCACTAATGAAAAACTGTTTTTT
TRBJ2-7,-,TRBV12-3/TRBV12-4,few,CASSFQGYYEQYF,TGTGCCAGCAGTTTTCAGGGATACTACGAGCAGTACTTC
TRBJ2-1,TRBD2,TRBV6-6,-,CASILQTGGRYNEQFF,TGTGCCAGCATATTACAGACGGGAGGGCGGTACAATGAGCAGTTCTTC
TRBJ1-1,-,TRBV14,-,CASSQEMANTEAFF,TGTGCCAGCAGCCAAGAAATGGCGAACACTGAAGCTTTCTTT
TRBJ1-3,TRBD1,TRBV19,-,CASSWDSRSGNTIYF,TGTGCCAGTAGTTGGGACAGCCGCTCTGGAAACACCATATATTTT
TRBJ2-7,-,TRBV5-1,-,CASIGQGSYEQYF,TGCGCCAGCATTGGTCAGGGGTCCTACGAGCAGTACTTC
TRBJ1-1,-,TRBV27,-,CASSLRLQGARYHTEAFF,TGTGCCAGCAGTTTAAGGCTTCAAGGGGCGAGATACCACACTGAAGCTTTCTTT
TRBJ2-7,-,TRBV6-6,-,CASMDGWGSEQYF,TGTGCCAGCATGGACGGCTGGGGCTCCGAGCAGTACTTC
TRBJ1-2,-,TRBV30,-,CAWSGFRGGRTHTF,TGTGCCTGGAGTGGATTCCGTGGAGGCCGTACACACACCTTC
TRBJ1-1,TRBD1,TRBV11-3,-,CASSPEGATEAFF,TGTGCCAGCAGCCCAGAGGGGGCCACTGAAGCTTTCTTT
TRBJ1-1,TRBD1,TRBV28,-,CASSMNRGLTEAFF,TGTGCCAGCAGTATGAACAGGGGTTTAACTGAAGCTTTCTTT
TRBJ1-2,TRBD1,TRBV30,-,CAWSSGTGGDNYGYTF,TGTGCCTGGAGTTCCGGGACAGGGGGTGACAACTATGGCTACACCTTC
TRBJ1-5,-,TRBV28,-,CASSSWAGTQPQHF,TGTGCCAGCAGTTCCTGGGCAGGGACTCAGCCCCAGCATTTT
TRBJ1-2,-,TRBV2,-,CATYLVGEDDYGYTF,TGTGCCACCTACCTAGTGGGGGAGGACGACTATGGCTACACCTTC
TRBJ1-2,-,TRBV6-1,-,CASSELTAGQRSDGYTF,TGTGCCAGCAGTGAACTAACCGCCGGACAGCGAAGCGATGGCTACACCTTC
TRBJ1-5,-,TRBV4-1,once,CASSQDTGRNQPQHF,TGCGCCAGCAGCCAAGATACGGGACGCAATCAGCCCCAGCATTTT
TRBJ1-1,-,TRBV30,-,CACDRLNTEAFF,TGTGCCTGCGACAGGCTGAACACTGAAGCTTTCTTT
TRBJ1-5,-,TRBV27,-,CASSLTPQRARPQHF,TGTGCCAGCAGTTTAACACCACAAAGAGCTCGGCCCCAGCATTTT
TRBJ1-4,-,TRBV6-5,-,CASSYSLEGNEKLFF,TGTGCCAGCAGTTACAGCCTGGAGGGCAATGAAAAACTGTTTTTT
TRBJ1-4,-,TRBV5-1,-,CASSGRGNEKLFF,TGCGCCAGCAGCGGCAGGGGTAATGAAAAACTGTTTTTT